The 27 T cell receptor beta chains below were found in one sample sequenced in a study of CDR3 diversity in severe acne. TCRdb recomputed calls from the PCR reads with MiXCR, one row per CDR3 protein. The table lists some 90,000 distinct CDR3 sequences, about half of them singletons, with 10% in the top ten. The specimen sequenced was blood. The receptors were sampled from a male donor in good health, serving as a control.

In its sample, this clonotype was seen a few times. The gene calls are TRBV20-1 and TRBJ1-1, with 8 bases identical to TRBD1. This CDR3 spans 15 amino acids. The germline CDR1 and CDR2 sequences are DFQATT and SNEGSKA (reference sequence). V gave up 4 bases and J gave up 0 bases; unmatched junction bases: 7. The CDR3 DNA follows: TGCAGTGCTAAAGGACAGGGAATCATGAACACTGAAGCTTTCTTT. This codes for CSAKGQGIMNTEAFF.

This clonotype showed up just a few times. For the CDR3, the DNA is TGTGCCACCAGCAGAGCAGGAGTTCCGAGAGCCGGGGAGCTGTTTTTT. Protein: CATSRAGVPRAGELFF. This chain connects TRBV15 to TRBJ2-2; D is ambiguous. The CDR3 loop spans 16 amino acids. With 1 base removed from V and 6 bases from J, the gap between germline ends came to 15 bases. CDR1 is LNHNV, CDR2 YYDKDF, per germline (reference sequence).

This clonotype was seen repeatedly, ten times or more. The V and J genes are TRBV2 and TRBJ1-1; the D gene is possibly TRBD1 (5 bases). The CDR3 length is 15 residues. Germline V gene lookup returns CDR1 SNHLY and CDR2 FYNNEI. Trimming left V 4 bases short and J 3 bases short, with 15 bases between. CDR3 in DNA: TGTGCCAGCAGTGGGGGCAAAAGGGGTTACACTGAAGCTTTCTTT. As protein: CASSGGKRGYTEAFF.

This clonotype was found many times. J is TRBJ2-1 and V is TRBV9, with a possible D match to TRBD2 (5 bases). Looked up from germline, CDR1 is SGDLS and CDR2 is YYNGEE. The V end was cut by 4 bases, the J end by 9 bases, with 14 bases between. This CDR3 has 13 amino acids. In DNA, the CDR3 is TGTGCCAGCAGCAAACTAGGTTCTGGTGAGCAGTTCTTC. Translating it yields CASSKLGSGEQFF.

This clonotype was counted at least ten times. The DNA for the CDR3 is TGTGCCAGTAGAAGCGGGAGCACAGATACGCAGTATTTT. Its protein product is CASRSGSTDTQYF. The gene calls are TRBV19 and TRBJ2-3, with a possible D match to TRBD2 (6 bases). This CDR3 comprises 13 residues. Germline CDR1 LNHDA, CDR2 SQIVND (reference sequence). V was shortened by 6 bases and J by 0 bases, with 7 bases between the two germline ends.

This sequence joins TRBV2 and TRBJ2-5, with a tentative D call TRBD2 (6 bases). This CDR3 spans 15 amino acids. CDR1 SNHLY and CDR2 FYNNEI come from the germline V gene. Deletions cut 7 bases from V and 2 bases from J, with 17 bases between. The CDR3 DNA sequence: TGTGCCAGCACCGAGAGCGGCGCGGGACAAGAGACCCAGTACTTC. Translation gives CASTESGAGQETQYF.

V usage is TRBV24-1 and J usage is TRBJ1-3, with 7 bases identical to TRBD1. J gave up 4 bases and V 8 bases, and 10 bases lay outside the gene matches. Per the germline V gene, CDR1 is KGHDR and CDR2 is SFDVKD. The CDR3 is 15 residues long. The CDR3 sequence: CATTRNRGSGNTIYF. The CDR3 DNA reads as TGTGCCACCACTAGAAACAGGGGATCGGGAAACACCATATATTTT.

This clonotype has at least ten counts. The chain has TRBV20-1 and TRBJ1-1; D call uncertain. V was shortened by 5 bases and J by 8 bases, with 15 bases between the two germline ends. Germline V lookup: CDR1 DFQATT, CDR2 SNEGSKA (reference sequence). CDR3 length equals 12 residues. In DNA, the CDR3 is TGCAGTGCTTCCCAGACTGAGTCGGAAGCTTTCTTT. Its protein is CSASQTESEAFF.

This clonotype was seen only a few times. The chain is built from TRBV5-6 and TRBJ2-7; D gene uncertain. CDR3 length: 15 residues. Germline assignment: CDR1 SGHDT and CDR2 YYEEEE. V lost 4 bases and J 0 bases, leaving 14 bases between the germline ends. The CDR3 nucleotides read TGTGCCAGCAGCACGGACCTTGTGTCCTCCTACGAGCAGTACTTC. It is translated as CASSTDLVSSYEQYF.

The chain combines TRBV20-1 with TRBJ2-1; 13 nucleotides agree with TRBD2. CDR1 DFQATT and CDR2 SNEGSKA come from the germline V gene (reference sequence). This CDR3 region has 18 residues. V gave up 6 bases and J gave up 7 bases; unmatched junction bases: 18. DNA of the CDR3: TGCAGTGCCCATGGTCGACTAGCGGGAGGCATGATCGATAATGAGCAGTTCTTC. Its protein is CSAHGRLAGGMIDNEQFF.

In this sample, this clonotype turned up many times. V is TRBV5-1 and J is TRBJ1-4; D is perhaps TRBD1 (5 bases). V shed 3 bases and J shed 6 bases, with 15 bases lying between them. The CDR3 has 15 residues. CDR1 and CDR2 from the germline V gene are SGHRS and YFSETQ. CDR3 in DNA: TGCGCCAGCAGCTGGACGGACGGGGGGGATGAAAAACTGTTTTTT. It codes for CASSWTDGGDEKLFF.

J is TRBJ2-7 and V is TRBV20-1; 12 positions match TRBD1. CDR1 is DFQATT and CDR2 is SNEGSKA in the germline V gene (reference sequence). This CDR3 is built from 15 residues. V lost 6 bases to trimming and J lost 7 bases; unmatched junction nucleotides: 13. CDR3 sequence reads: CSARLSGQGAREQYF. The CDR3 bases are TGCAGTGCCAGACTCTCGGGACAGGGGGCGAGGGAGCAGTACTTC.

The V and J genes are TRBV24-1 and TRBJ1-2; D possibly corresponds to TRBD1 (5 bases). The germline CDR1 and CDR2 sequences are KGHDR and SFDVKD. This CDR3 contains 11 residues. V gave up 10 bases and J gave up 6 bases, with 11 bases separating them. The CDR3 loop reads CATAGTDGYTF. In nucleotides, the CDR3 is TGTGCCACTGCCGGGACGGATGGCTACACCTTC.

The chain carries TRBV25-1 and TRBJ1-2, with D uncertain. V was trimmed by 6 bases and J by 4 bases, leaving 9 bases between them. The length of the CDR3 is 12 residues. CDR1 is MGHDK and CDR2 is SYGVNS in the germline V gene. For the CDR3, the DNA is TGTGCCAGCAGCTTATCCCTCTATGGCTACACCTTC. It is translated as CASSLSLYGYTF.

This clonotype has at least ten counts. The chain has TRBV24-1 and TRBJ2-3; D is unresolved. In germline, CDR1 is KGHDR, CDR2 SFDVKD. Trimming left V 5 bases short and J 2 bases short, with 4 bases between. The CDR3 has 12 amino acids. The CDR3 loop reads CATSGTTDTQYF. The CDR3 bases are TGTGCCACCAGTGGGACCACAGATACGCAGTATTTT.

V usage is TRBV20-1 and J usage is TRBJ2-5; no firm D call. The CDR3 runs 16 residues. Germline V gene sequence: CDR1 DFQATT, CDR2 SNEGSKA (reference sequence). The V end was cut by 0 bases, the J end by 0 bases, with 14 bases between. The CDR3 protein is CSARDEAVLHQETQYF. The CDR3 bases are TGCAGTGCTAGAGATGAGGCGGTACTACACCAAGAGACCCAGTACTTC.

Details on this clonotype: A read error may explain this, as a much larger clone is one base away. This is likely a read error, given that the CDR3 carries no conserved phenylalanine or tryptophan at its end. This rearrangement joins TRBV10-2 to TRBJ1-1; D call uncertain. Germline loops: CDR1 WSHSY, CDR2 SAAADI. This CDR3 has 13 amino acids. V was trimmed by 2 bases and J by 1 base, leaving 5 bases between them. CDR3 sequence: CASSENTNTEAFL. CDR3 nucleotide sequence: TGCGCCAGCAGTGAGAACACGAACACTGAAGCTTTCCTT.

This clonotype was counted ten times or more. The chain joins TRBV19 to TRBJ2-3, with D unresolved. The V gene's germline CDR1 is LNHDA and CDR2 SQIVND (reference sequence). CDR3 length equals 14 residues. V lost 5 bases and J lost 0, with 9 bases in between. This CDR3 reads CASSPGWSTDTQYF. Written as DNA, the CDR3 is TGTGCCAGTAGTCCTGGGTGGAGCACAGATACGCAGTATTTT. Looking up the rest from reference TRBV19 and TRBJ2-3 gives the full variable domain: DGGITQSPKYLFRKEGQNVTLSCEQNLNHDAMYWYRQDPGQGLRLIYYSQIVNDFQKGDIAEGYSVSREKKESFPLTVTSAQKNPTAFYLCASSPGWSTDTQYFGPGTRLTVL.

The chain joins TRBV2 to TRBJ1-2; TRBD1 aligns across 9 bases. The germline gives CDR1 SNHLY, CDR2 FYNNEI. This CDR3 has 15 residues. The trim removed 3 bases at V and 4 bases at J, leaving 6 bases unmatched. The chain's CDR3 is CASSEKGQGGYGYTF. The CDR3 DNA reads as TGTGCCAGCAGTGAGAAGGGACAGGGCGGCTATGGCTACACCTTC.

By share, this clonotype ranks as medium-sized (0.01 to 0.1%). The CDR3 spells CSARRDRSWSPLHF. The CDR3 coding sequence is TGCAGTGCTAGACGGGACAGGAGTTGGTCACCCCTCCACTTT. The rearrangement links TRBV20-1 to TRBJ1-6; 8 bases match TRBD1. Trimming cost V 2 bases and J 10 bases; bases outside gene matches: 7. Germline CDR1 and CDR2: DFQATT and SNEGSKA (reference sequence). This CDR3 is built from 14 residues.

V and J are TRBV5-4 and TRBJ2-1; D is undetermined. Per germline, CDR1 SGHNT and CDR2 YYREEE (reference sequence). CDR3 length: 15 amino acids. V was cut by 0 bases and J by 4 bases, with 11 bases left in between. CDR3 in amino acids: CASSLGRPQYNEQFF. In DNA, the CDR3 is TGTGCCAGCAGCTTGGGGCGGCCTCAATACAATGAGCAGTTCTTC.

This clonotype has ten or more counts. The CDR3 nucleotides read TGTGCCTGGAGAATGGCTAGCGGGAGGAATGAGCAGTTCTTC. Amino acid sequence: CAWRMASGRNEQFF. The rearrangement uses TRBV30 and TRBJ2-1; 11 nucleotides match TRBD2. Germline V CDR1 and CDR2: GTSNPN, SVGIG (reference sequence). V dropped 3 bases and J dropped 7; count of bases not matched to a gene: 5. There are 14 residues in the CDR3.

V gene TRBV29-1 combines with J gene TRBJ1-1; possibly TRBD1 for D (6 bases). In germline, CDR1 is SQVTM, CDR2 ANQGSEA. The CDR3 length is 14 residues. Trimming stripped 6 bases from V and 1 base from J, with 15 bases between. The CDR3 nucleotides are TGCAGCGTCGGCGCAGGGGTGGGGAACACTGAAGCTTTCTTT. Translation gives CSVGAGVGNTEAFF.

This clonotype was seen a few times. The J gene is TRBJ2-5, the V gene TRBV3-1; D is ambiguous. The CDR3 loop spans 13 amino acids. The germline gives CDR1 LGHDT, CDR2 YNNKEL (reference sequence). With 3 bases removed from V and 5 bases from J, the gap between germline ends came to 10 bases. For the CDR3, the DNA is TGTGCCAGCAGCCATGGTAGCTGGGAGACCCAGTACTTC. As protein: CASSHGSWETQYF.

On this clonotype: The CDR3 does not end in the conserved phenylalanine or tryptophan, so this is likely a read error. V and J are TRBV2 and TRBJ2-3; D uncertain. The end of the DNA aligns better with TRBJ1-5, so the J call may be wrong. Per the germline V gene, CDR1 is SNHLY and CDR2 is FYNNEI. This CDR3 region has 11 residues. CDR3 protein: CASSLPDTQHS. CDR3 sequence (DNA): TGTGCCAGTTCCCTTCCAGATACGCAGCATTCT.

The V call is TRBV25-1, the J call TRBJ1-2; tentatively, D is TRBD1 (5 bases). Germline V gene data show CDR1 as MGHDK and CDR2 as SYGVNS. Trimming removed 3 bases from V and 8 bases from J, with 16 bases in between. The length of the CDR3 is 14 residues. CDR3 protein: CASSEARGAWGYTF. The CDR3 coding sequence is TGTGCCAGCAGTGAGGCCAGAGGGGCCTGGGGCTACACCTTC.

The genes are TRBV6-4 and TRBJ2-3; TRBD2 matches at 9 bases. The CDR3 is made up of 16 amino acids. The germline CDR1 and CDR2 sequences are MRHNA and SNTAGT. Trimming cost V 2 bases and J 0 bases; bases outside gene matches: 3. CDR3 nucleotides: TGTGCCAGCAGTGACGGCGGGGGGGGCAGCACAGATACGCAGTATTTT. Amino acid sequence: CASSDGGGGSTDTQYF.